This T cell receptor (beta chain) came from a study of T-cell memory formation after mild COVID-19. Study results and caveats: Memory from before infection featured some responding clones, which suggests cross-reactive memory joined.

This clonotype was seen more than once but under ten times. The antigen is unknown. 5'RACE with constant-segment primers yielded barcoded, UMI-tagged TCR alpha and TCR beta cDNA libraries. TCRdb passed the 5' RACE reads through MiXCR, listing each CDR3 protein once. Of 350,000 to 450,000 distinct CDR3 sequences listed, 24% are singletons. Germline V CDR1 and CDR2: SGDLS, YYNGEE. V gave up 0 bases and J gave up 6 bases, with 13 bases separating them. The CDR3 is made up of 14 amino acids. This sequence was found in an adult woman who had mild COVID-19 (a few samples of this study predate the infection). Cell type and time point are not known. The V gene is TRBV9, the J gene TRBJ2-7; D unresolved. The sample taken for sequencing was PBMCs or a T cell subset sorted from them (not recorded which). CDR3 nucleotides: TGTGCCAGCAGCGTAGAACAGACCCGCACCGAGCAGTACTTC. It encodes CASSVEQTRTEQYF.